These 11 T cell receptor beta chains came from one sample sequenced in a study of beta chain features in type 1 diabetes. Findings and limits, study-wide: When Type 1 diabetes patients were examined, their TCRB CDR3s proved moderately but significantly shorter in all four CD4+ subsets.

The isolated RNA, all of it, was reverse transcribed, so expressed TCRB transcripts were what got sequenced. Produced via immunoSEQ multiplex PCR; TCRdb's table is partial and in-frame only. The data contain 600,000 or so clones, roughly 12% of them singletons. No antigens are known for them. The source material was naive CD4+ T cells from blood. The receptors here all came from a man younger than 45 with type 1 diabetes.

The V call is TRBV15, the J call TRBJ1-2; TRBD1 agrees at 7 bases. The J segment lost 2 bases and the V segment lost 5 bases, leaving 5 bases of the junction unmatched. This CDR3 region has 14 residues. Germline CDR1 is LNHNV and CDR2 is YYDKDF (reference sequence). The CDR3 sequence is CATSWQTGNYGYTF. The CDR3 nucleotides read TGTGCCACCAGCTGGCAGACAGGGAACTATGGCTACACCTTC.

The V call is TRBV7-2, the J call TRBJ2-1; D unclear. Germline assignment: CDR1 SGHTA and CDR2 FQGNSA. Trimming removed 1 base at V and 4 bases at J, with 17 bases between. The CDR3 loop spans 17 amino acids. CDR3 sequence reads: CASSLGSFGLVYNEQFF. CDR3 nucleotide sequence: TGTGCCAGCAGCTTAGGGTCGTTTGGGCTAGTTTACAATGAGCAGTTCTTC.

The chain carries TRBV4-2 and TRBJ2-1; TRBD2 matches at 12 bases. The V segment lost 3 bases and the J segment 6 bases; nucleotides outside the gene matches: 15. The CDR3 is 19 residues long. CDR1 is LGHNA, CDR2 YNFKEQ, per germline. CDR3 sequence: CASSQRLAGDLGGPNEQFF. The DNA for the CDR3 is TGTGCCAGCAGCCAGAGACTAGCGGGGGACCTGGGGGGGCCCAATGAGCAGTTCTTC.

The CDR3 DNA sequence: TGTGCCAGCAGTTGGGGACGAAACTATGGCTACACCTTC. Its translation: CASSWGRNYGYTF. The chain recombines TRBV6-5 with TRBJ1-2, with a tentative D call TRBD1 (5 bases). CDR1 and CDR2 (germline): MNHEY, SVGAGI. V was clipped by 4 bases and J by 2 bases, with 8 bases between them. This CDR3 spans 13 amino acids.

This clone occurred a few times. This CDR3 is also generated by other DNA sequences in the sample. The chain employs TRBV20-1 and TRBJ2-3; D gene unclear. Per the germline V gene, CDR1 is DFQATT and CDR2 is SNEGSKA (reference sequence). V lost 5 bases and J lost 6, with 6 bases in between. The CDR3 totals 10 residues. Here the CDR3 reads CSAPSDTQYF. The CDR3 bases are TGCAGTGCTCCGTCGGATACGCAGTATTTT.

The rearrangement links TRBV4-1 to TRBJ1-2; D is unresolved. CDR1 is MGHRA and CDR2 is YSYEKL in the germline V gene. CDR3 length: 15 residues. Trimming removed 4 bases at V and 5 bases at J, with 17 bases between. CDR3 DNA: TGCGCCAGCAGCCCAGAGTCTCCTGCTTTATATGGCTACACCTTC. Residues: CASSPESPALYGYTF.

In regard to this clone: One end of the junction does not line up with germline, which may come from a read error. The sample contains more than one DNA sequence encoding this CDR3. The rearrangement links TRBV6-6 to TRBJ2-7; 11 nucleotides match TRBD2. CDR3 length: 16 residues. The germline V gene has CDR1 MNHNY and CDR2 SVGAGI (reference sequence). The CDR3: CASSYSLAGEIYEQYF. The CDR3 region has the DNA TGCGCCAGCAGTTACTCACTAGCGGGGGAGATCTACGAGCAGTACTTC.

This clone was seen a handful of times. The chain joins TRBV20-1 to TRBJ2-7; no firm D call. The CDR3 consists of 10 residues. CDR1 and CDR2 (germline): DFQATT, SNEGSKA (reference sequence). V was clipped by 7 bases and J by 5 bases, with 9 bases between them. The chain's CDR3 is CSDASDEQYF. The CDR3 region has the DNA TGCAGTGACGCTTCGGACGAGCAGTACTTC.

For this clone: This same CDR3 is encoded by further DNA sequences in the sample. This chain connects TRBV20-1 to TRBJ1-1; TRBD1 might be the D (5 bases). The CDR3 runs to 11 residues. Germline CDR1 DFQATT, CDR2 SNEGSKA (reference sequence). V lost 6 bases and J 1 base, leaving 6 bases between the germline ends. The CDR3 coding sequence is TGCAGTGCCGGACAGAACACTGAAGCTTTCTTT. It is translated as CSAGQNTEAFF.

As to this clone: This same CDR3 is encoded by further DNA sequences in the sample. This sequence joins TRBV7-9 and TRBJ2-5; no reliable D call. Germline loops: CDR1 SEHNR, CDR2 FQNEAQ (reference sequence). Trimming left V 5 bases short and J 2 bases short, with 3 bases between. The CDR3 runs 11 residues. The CDR3 nucleotides are TGTGCCAGCAGCCCTCAAGAGACCCAGTACTTC. This sequence encodes CASSPQETQYF.

The sample holds a few counts of this clone. DNA of the CDR3: TGCGCCAGCAGCCTCGACAAGCCTAGCACAGATACGCAGTATTTT. Translating it yields CASSLDKPSTDTQYF. The J gene is TRBJ2-3, the V gene TRBV5-1; D remains unclear. Germline V gene lookup returns CDR1 SGHRS and CDR2 YFSETQ. CDR3 size: 15 residues. The V end was cut by 4 bases, the J end by 0 bases, with 12 bases between.